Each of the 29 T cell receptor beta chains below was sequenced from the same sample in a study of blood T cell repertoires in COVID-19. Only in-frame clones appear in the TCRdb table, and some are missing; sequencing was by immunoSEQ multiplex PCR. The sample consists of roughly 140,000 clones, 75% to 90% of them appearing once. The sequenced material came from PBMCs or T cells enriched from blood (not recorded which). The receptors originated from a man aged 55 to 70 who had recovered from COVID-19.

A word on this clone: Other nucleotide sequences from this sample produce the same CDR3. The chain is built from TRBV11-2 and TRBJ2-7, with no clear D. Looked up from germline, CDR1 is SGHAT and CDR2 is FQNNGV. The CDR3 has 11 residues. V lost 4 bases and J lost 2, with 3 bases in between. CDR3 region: CASSSTYEQYF. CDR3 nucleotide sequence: TGTGCCAGCAGCTCAACCTACGAGCAGTACTTC.

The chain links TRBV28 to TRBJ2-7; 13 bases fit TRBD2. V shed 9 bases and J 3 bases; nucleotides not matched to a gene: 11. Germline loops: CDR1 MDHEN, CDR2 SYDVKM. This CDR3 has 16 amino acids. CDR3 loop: CASRTSGSSGLYEQYF. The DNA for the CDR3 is TGTGCCAGTCGGACTAGCGGGAGTTCGGGGCTCTACGAGCAGTACTTC.

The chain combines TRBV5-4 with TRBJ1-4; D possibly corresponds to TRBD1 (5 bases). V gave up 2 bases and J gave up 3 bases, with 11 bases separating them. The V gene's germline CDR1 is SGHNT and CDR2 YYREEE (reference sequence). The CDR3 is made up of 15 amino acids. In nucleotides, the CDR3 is TGTGCCAGCAGCTTTAGGGGTTCGGCTAATGAAAAACTGTTTTTT. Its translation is CASSFRGSANEKLFF. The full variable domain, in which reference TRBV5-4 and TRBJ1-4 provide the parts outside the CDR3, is ETGVTQSPTHLIKTRGQQVTLRCSSQSGHNTVSWYQQALGQGPQFIFQYYREEENGRGNFPPRFSGLQFPNYSSELNVNALELDDSALYLCASSFRGSANEKLFFGSGTQLSVL.

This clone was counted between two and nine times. As DNA, the CDR3 is TGTGCCAGCAGGCGGGGAGGGGGTAAATATGAGCAGTTCTTC. This codes for CASRRGGGKYEQFF. The genes are TRBV28 and TRBJ2-1, with TRBD2 as a possible D gene (7 bases). This CDR3 has 14 residues. V was trimmed by 6 bases and J by 8 bases, leaving 17 bases between them. The germline CDR1 and CDR2 sequences are MDHEN and SYDVKM.

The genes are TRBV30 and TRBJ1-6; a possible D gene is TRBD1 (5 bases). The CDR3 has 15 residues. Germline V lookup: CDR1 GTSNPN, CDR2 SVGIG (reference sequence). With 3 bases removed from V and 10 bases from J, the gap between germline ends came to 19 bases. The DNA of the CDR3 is TGTGCCTGGAGGGGGCAGGGAAGAGGAGGGTCACCCCTCCACTTT. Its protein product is CAWRGQGRGGSPLHF.

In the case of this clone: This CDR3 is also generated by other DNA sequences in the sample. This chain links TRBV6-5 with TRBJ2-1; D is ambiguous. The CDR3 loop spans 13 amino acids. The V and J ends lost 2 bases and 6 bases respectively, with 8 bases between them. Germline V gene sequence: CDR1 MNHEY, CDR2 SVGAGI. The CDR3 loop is CASSYVRGNEQFF. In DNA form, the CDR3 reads TGTGCCAGCAGTTACGTGCGAGGCAATGAGCAGTTCTTC.

CDR3 bases: TGCAGTGCCCCCCTCACGGGAGAGCAGTTCTTC. As protein: CSAPLTGEQFF. The rearrangement links TRBV20-1 to TRBJ2-1; tentative D call: TRBD2 (5 bases). The germline CDR1 and CDR2 sequences are DFQATT and SNEGSKA (reference sequence). V dropped 6 bases and J dropped 10 bases, with 13 bases sitting between them. This CDR3 has 11 amino acids.

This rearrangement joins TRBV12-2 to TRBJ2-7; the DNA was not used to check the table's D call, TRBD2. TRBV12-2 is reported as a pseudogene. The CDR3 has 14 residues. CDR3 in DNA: TGTGCAAGTTGCTTAAGGTGGACTTTCTACGAGCAGTACTTC. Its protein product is CASCLRWTFYEQYF.

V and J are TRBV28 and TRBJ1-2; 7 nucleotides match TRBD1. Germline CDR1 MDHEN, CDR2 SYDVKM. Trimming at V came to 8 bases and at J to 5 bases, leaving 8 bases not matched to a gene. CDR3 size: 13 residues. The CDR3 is CASLKQGWYGYTF. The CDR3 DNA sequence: TGTGCCAGCCTTAAACAGGGGTGGTATGGCTACACCTTC.

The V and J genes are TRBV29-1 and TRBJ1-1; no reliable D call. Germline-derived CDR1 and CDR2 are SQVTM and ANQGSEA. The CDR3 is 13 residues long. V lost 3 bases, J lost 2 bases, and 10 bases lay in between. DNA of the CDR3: TGCAGCGTTGATCCAGGCTTTAACACTGAAGCTTTCTTT. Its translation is CSVDPGFNTEAFF. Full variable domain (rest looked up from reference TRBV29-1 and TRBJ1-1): SAVISQKPSRDICQRGTSLTIQCQVDSQVTMMFWYRQQPGQSLTLIATANQGSEATYESGFVIDKFPISRPNLTFSTLTVSNMSPEDSSIYLCSVDPGFNTEAFFGQGTRLTVV.

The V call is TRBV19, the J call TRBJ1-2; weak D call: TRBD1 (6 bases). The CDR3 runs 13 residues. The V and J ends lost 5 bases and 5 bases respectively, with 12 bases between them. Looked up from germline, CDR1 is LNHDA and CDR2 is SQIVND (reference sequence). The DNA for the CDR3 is TGTGCCAGTAGTGTAACAGGGCCATATGGCTACACCTTC. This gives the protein CASSVTGPYGYTF.

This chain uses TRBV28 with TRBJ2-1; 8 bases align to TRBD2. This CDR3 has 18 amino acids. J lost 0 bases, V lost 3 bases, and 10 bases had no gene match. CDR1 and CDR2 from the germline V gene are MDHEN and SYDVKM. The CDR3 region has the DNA TGTGCCAGCAGTTTTCTTACTAGCGGAGCTAGCTCCTACAATGAGCAGTTCTTC. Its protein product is CASSFLTSGASSYNEQFF.

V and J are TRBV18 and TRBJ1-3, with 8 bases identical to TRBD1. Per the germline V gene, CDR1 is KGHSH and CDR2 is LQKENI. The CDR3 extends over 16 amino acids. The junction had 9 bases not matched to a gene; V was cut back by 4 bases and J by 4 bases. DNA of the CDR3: TGTGCCAGCTCACTTTCCCAGGGGGCCCAAGGAAACACCATATATTTT. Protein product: CASSLSQGAQGNTIYF.

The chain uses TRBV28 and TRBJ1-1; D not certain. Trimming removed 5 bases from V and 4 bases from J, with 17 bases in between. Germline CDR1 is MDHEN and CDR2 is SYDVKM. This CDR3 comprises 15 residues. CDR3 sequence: CASSLGSVMGTEAFF. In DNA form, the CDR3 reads TGTGCCAGCAGTCTCGGGTCCGTTATGGGCACTGAAGCTTTCTTT.

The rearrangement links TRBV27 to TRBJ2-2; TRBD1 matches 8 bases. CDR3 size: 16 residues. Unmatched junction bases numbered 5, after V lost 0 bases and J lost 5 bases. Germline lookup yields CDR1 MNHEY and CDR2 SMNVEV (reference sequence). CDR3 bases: TGTGCCAGCAGTTTATCAACAGGGGGTCGGACCGGGGAGCTGTTTTTT. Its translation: CASSLSTGGRTGELFF.

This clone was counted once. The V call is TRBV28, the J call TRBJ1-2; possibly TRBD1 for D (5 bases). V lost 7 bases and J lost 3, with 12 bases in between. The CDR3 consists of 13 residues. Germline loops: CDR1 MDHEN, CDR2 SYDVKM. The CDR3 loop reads CASTSGVHYGYTF. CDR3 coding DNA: TGTGCCAGCACTTCGGGGGTCCACTATGGCTACACCTTC.

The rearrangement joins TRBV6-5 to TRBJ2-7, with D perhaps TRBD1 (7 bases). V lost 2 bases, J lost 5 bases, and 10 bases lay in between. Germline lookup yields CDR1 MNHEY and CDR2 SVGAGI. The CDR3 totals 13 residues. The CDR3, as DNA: TGTGCCAGCAGTTACACAGGGGAGGACGAGCAGTACTTC. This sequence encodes CASSYTGEDEQYF.

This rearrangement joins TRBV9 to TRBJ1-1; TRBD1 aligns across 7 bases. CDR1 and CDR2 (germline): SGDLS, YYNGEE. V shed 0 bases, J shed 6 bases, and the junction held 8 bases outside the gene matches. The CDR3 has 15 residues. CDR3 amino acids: CASSVVGQGVSEAFF. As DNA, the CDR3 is TGTGCCAGCAGCGTAGTTGGGCAGGGGGTTTCTGAAGCTTTCTTT.

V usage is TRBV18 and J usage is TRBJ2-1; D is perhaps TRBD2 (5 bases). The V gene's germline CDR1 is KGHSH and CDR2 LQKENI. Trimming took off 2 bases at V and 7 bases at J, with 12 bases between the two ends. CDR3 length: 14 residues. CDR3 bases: TGTGCCAGCTCACCATTATCTAGGGAGAATGAGCAGTTCTTC. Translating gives CASSPLSRENEQFF.

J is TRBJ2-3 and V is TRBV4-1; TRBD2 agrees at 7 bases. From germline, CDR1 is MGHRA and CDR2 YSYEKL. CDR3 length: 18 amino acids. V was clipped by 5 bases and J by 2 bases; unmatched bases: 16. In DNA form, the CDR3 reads TGCGCCAGCAGCTTAAGGGAAAGGACTAGGGGTTTCACAGATACGCAGTATTTT. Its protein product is CASSLRERTRGFTDTQYF.

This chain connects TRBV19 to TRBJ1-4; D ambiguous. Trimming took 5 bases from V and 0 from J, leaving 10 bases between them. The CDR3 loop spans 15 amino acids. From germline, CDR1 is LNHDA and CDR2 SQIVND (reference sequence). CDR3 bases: TGTGCCAGTAGTGGCGGCGGGACAACTAATGAAAAACTGTTTTTT. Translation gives CASSGGGTTNEKLFF.

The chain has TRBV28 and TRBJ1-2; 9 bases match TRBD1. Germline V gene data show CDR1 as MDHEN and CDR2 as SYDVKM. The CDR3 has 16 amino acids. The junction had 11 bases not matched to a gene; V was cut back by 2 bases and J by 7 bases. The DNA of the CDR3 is TGTGCCAGCAGTTTAGGGACAGGGTCCCCGAACGGTGGCTACACCTTC. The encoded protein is CASSLGTGSPNGGYTF.

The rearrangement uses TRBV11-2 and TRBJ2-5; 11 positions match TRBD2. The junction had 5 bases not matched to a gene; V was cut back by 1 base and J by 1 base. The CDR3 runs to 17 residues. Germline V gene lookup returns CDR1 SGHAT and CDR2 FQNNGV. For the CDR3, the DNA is TGTGCCAGCAGCTTAGTCCTCCTAGCGGGGGGCCAAGAGACCCAGTACTTC. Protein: CASSLVLLAGGQETQYF.

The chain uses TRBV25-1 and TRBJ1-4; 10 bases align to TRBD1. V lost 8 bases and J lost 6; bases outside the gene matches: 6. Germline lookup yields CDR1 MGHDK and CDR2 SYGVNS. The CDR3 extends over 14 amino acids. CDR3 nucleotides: TGTGCCAGCGGGAAAGGACAGGGGGATGAAAAACTGTTTTTT. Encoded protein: CASGKGQGDEKLFF.

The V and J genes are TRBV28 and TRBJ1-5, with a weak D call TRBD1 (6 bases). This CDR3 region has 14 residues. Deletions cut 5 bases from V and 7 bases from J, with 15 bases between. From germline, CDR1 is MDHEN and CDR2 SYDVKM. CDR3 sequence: CASSLGTTQQPQHF. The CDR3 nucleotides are TGTGCCAGCAGTCTTGGGACAACTCAGCAGCCCCAGCATTTT. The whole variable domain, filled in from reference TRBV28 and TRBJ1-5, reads DVKVTQSSRYLVKRTGEKVFLECVQDMDHENMFWYRQDPGLGLRLIYFSYDVKMKEKGDIPEGYSVSREKKERFSLILESASTNQTSMYLCASSLGTTQQPQHFGDGTRLSIL.

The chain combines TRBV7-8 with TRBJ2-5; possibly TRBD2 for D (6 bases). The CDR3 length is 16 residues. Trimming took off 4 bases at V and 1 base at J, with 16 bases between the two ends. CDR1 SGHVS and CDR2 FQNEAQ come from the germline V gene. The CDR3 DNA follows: TGTGCCAGCAGCTCTCTCCCAACCGGGAGCCAAGAGACCCAGTACTTC. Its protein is CASSSLPTGSQETQYF.

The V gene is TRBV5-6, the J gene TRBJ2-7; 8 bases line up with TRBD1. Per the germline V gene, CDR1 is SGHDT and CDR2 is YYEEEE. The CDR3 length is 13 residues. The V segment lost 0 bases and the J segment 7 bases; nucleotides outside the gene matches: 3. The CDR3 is CASSLGQGREQYF. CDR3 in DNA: TGTGCCAGCAGCTTGGGACAGGGGCGAGAGCAGTACTTC.

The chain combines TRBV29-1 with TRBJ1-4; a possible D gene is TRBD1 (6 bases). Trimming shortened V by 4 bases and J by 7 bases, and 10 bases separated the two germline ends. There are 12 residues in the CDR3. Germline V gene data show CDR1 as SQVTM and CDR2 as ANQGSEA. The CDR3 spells CSVGQGSEKLFF. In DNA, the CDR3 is TGCAGCGTTGGGCAGGGGTCTGAAAAACTGTTTTTT.

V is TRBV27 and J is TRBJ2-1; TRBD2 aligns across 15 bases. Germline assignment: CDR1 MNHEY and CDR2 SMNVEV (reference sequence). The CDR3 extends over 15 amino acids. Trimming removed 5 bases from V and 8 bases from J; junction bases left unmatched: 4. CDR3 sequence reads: CASSARTSGRDEQFF. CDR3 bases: TGTGCCAGCAGTGCCCGGACTAGCGGGAGGGATGAGCAGTTCTTC.